Here is one T cell receptor (beta chain) with its context. This clonotype has ten or more counts. Its cognate antigen has yet to be identified. Base qualities are missing; no much larger clone stands one base away. Stable Graves' hyperthyroidism was defined as the absence of progression to ophthalmopathy over 18 months of follow-up. Hyperthyroidism patients were newly diagnosed, had a disease duration of under 2 months, and were aged 18 to 65 years. Any patient with an uncontrolled infection, another autoimmune disease, pregnancy or lactation was excluded. Clinical symptoms, serum thyroxine and TRAb, thyroid ultrasound, and orbital computed tomography formed the basis for the diagnoses. PBMCs were separated from 7.5 to 10 ml of fresh peripheral blood using Ficoll-Paque density gradient centrifugation. Total RNA was extracted using Trizol reagent, and RNA quality was assessed on an Agilent 2100 Bioanalyzer.

TCR beta CDR3 regions were amplified from RNA transcripts. For the first round of RT-PCR on the TCR CDR3, the HTBI primer set was used together with the Qiagen OneStep RT-PCR kit. Libraries were constructed in a second round of multiplex PCR, after which size selection and purification were performed. Sequencing of the libraries was done on an Illumina HiSeq2000 using paired-end 100 bp reads. The original pipeline was this. Raw data were processed with SOAPnuke, discarding reads with adapters, uncalled bases, mean Phred below 15, or no exact constant-primer or identifier match. High-quality paired reads were merged with COPE v1.2.5, and unique nucleotide sequences were defined as clonotypes. Clonotypes were aligned to IMGT TRBV, TRBD and TRBJ reference segments using MiTCR v1.1. The analysis was restricted to V-J combinations with a frequency above 0.0001, which together covered 98% to 99.2% of the repertoires. A TCS score was defined as the ratio of F50 (clonal expansion) to E x V (chaos), with BLOSUM62-based TCRdist applied between CDR3 peptides within each V-J. Welch's t-statistics and random forest reduced some 510 V-J features to 13, which were used in a naive Bayes classifier (R e1071). TCRdb cleaned the public reads at Q25 with fastp, built clones with MiXCR and kept in-frame beta chains. Duplicate CDR3 protein sequences are folded into a single record with the most common DNA and genes. TCRdb, rather than the study authors, made the V and J calls. The sample profile shows 340,000 or so distinct CDR3 sequences; approximately 22% of them were found once. The ten largest make up over 40% of the sample.

The CDR3 runs 14 amino acids, cysteine and phenylalanine included. Left in the record is the CDR3 DNA by itself, 42 bases read in frame from the first base. V loses 2 bases, J loses 4 bases, and the germline ends lie 11 bases apart. Based on the germline V gene, the CDR1 and CDR2 sequences are MNHEY and SVGAGI. This sample is drawn from a study of T cells in Graves' hyperthyroidism and ophthalmopathy (dated by TCRdb to the late 2010s). In the study overall: Peripheral blood samples were taken at initial diagnosis, before any treatment was given. To identify TCR V-J signatures that set the groups apart, the researchers used a discovery cohort of 90 to 100 patients, made up of roughly 45 with Graves' ophthalmopathy and 57 with stable Graves' hyperthyroidism. Whether ophthalmopathy could be predicted prospectively was tested in an independent validation cohort made up of roughly 19 hyperthyroidism patients plus 17 patients who later progressed to ophthalmopathy. For training and testing, the roughly 100 patients in the discovery cohort were randomly divided in a 7:3 ratio. Thyroid tissue and blood T-cell repertoires from six Graves' hyperthyroidism patients were also compared in the study. Following sampling, methimazole starting at 30 mg daily was given to hyperthyroidism patients, and high-dose intravenous methylprednisolone was given to ophthalmopathy patients. The paper describes TCR Vbeta CDR3 sequencing of around 140 peripheral blood samples, made up of 43 ophthalmopathy patients, 70 to 75 hyperthyroidism patients and 17 progressor patients.

On the study overall, not on this receptor specifically: Most expanded thyroid clonotypes (frequency above 0.001) were also detected in blood, suggesting blood repertoires may reflect thyroid immune responses. Ophthalmopathy was separated from stable hyperthyroidism by a 13 V-J signature model, with about 86% sensitivity and roughly 81% specificity obtained in cross-validation and 80%/75% obtained in testing. In validation, progression to ophthalmopathy was predicted by the model with more than 65% sensitivity and nearly 75% specificity, a median of approximately 6.5 months before onset. No statistical method was used to fix the sample size in advance, and group allocation was not hidden from the investigators.

The receptor comes from a woman in her 50s with Graves' hyperthyroidism. The sequenced sample consisted of blood. Rearrangement joined TRBV6-5 to TRBJ1-1; TRBD1 is perhaps the D gene, given 5 matching bases. The CDR3 protein is CASSYLGGPTEAFF. The DNA sequence follows: TGTGCCAGCAGTTACCTGGGGGGACCCACTGAAGCTTTCTTT.